This T cell receptor (beta chain) stems from a study of blood T cell repertoires in COVID-19. With 6 bases removed from V and 1 base from J, the gap between germline ends came to 19 bases. CDR1 and CDR2 (germline): ENHRY, SYGVKD. The CDR3 length is 16 residues. Only in-frame clones appear in the TCRdb table, and some are missing; sequencing was by immunoSEQ multiplex PCR. The data contain tens of thousands of clones, more than 80% of them singletons. The V call is TRBV10-3, the J call TRBJ2-7; tentatively, D is TRBD2 (7 bases). Material for sequencing was peripheral blood. This clonotype was obtained from a man between 65 and 85 years old with active COVID-19. The CDR3 loop is CAIRGGAGKFSYEQYF. In DNA, the CDR3 is TGTGCCATCAGGGGGGGGGCAGGGAAGTTTTCCTACGAGCAGTACTTC.